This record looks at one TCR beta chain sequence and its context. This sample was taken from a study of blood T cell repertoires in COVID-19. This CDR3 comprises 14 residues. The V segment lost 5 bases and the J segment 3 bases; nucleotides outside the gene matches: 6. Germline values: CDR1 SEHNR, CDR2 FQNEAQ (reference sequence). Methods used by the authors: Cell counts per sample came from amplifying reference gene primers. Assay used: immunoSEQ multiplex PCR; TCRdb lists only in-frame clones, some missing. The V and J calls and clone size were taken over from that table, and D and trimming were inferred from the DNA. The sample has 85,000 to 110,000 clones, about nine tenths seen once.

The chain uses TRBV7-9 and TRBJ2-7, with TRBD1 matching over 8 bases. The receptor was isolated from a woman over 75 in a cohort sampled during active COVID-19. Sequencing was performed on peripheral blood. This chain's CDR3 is CASSPPGQVYEQYF. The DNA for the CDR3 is TGTGCCAGCAGCCCTCCGGGACAGGTCTACGAGCAGTACTTC.